This T cell receptor beta chain was sequenced in a study of shared clonotypes between healthy human individuals. Findings and caveats of the study: Rarefaction gave evidence that sorted-subset sequencing remained incomplete despite large depth.

Details on this clone: The antigen remains undetermined.

TCRdb's copy holds only in-frame clones and misses some; the assay was immunoSEQ multiplex PCR. This sample has fewer than 850,000 clones, with less than 95% found just once. The V end was cut by 3 bases, the J end by 4 bases, with 10 bases between. The CDR3 covers 13 residues. Germline V gene data show CDR1 as LNHDA and CDR2 as SQIVND (reference sequence). This receptor was taken from a man aged 18 to 29 in good health. Some clones in this sample may be carry-over from other donors' samples. Sequencing was performed on memory CD8+ T cells from PBMCs. Subset given: CD45RO+ cells pooled with CCR7-negative TemRA cells. The rearrangement links TRBV19 to TRBJ2-7; D ambiguous. This chain's CDR3 is CASSIGSPYEQYF. The CDR3 region has the DNA TGTGCCAGTAGTATCGGGTCACCTTACGAGCAGTACTTC. Based on the CDR3 plus reference TRBV19 and TRBJ2-7, the full variable domain is DGGITQSPKYLFRKEGQNVTLSCEQNLNHDAMYWYRQDPGQGLRLIYYSQIVNDFQKGDIAEGYSVSREKKESFPLTVTSAQKNPTAFYLCASSIGSPYEQYFGPGTRLTVT.